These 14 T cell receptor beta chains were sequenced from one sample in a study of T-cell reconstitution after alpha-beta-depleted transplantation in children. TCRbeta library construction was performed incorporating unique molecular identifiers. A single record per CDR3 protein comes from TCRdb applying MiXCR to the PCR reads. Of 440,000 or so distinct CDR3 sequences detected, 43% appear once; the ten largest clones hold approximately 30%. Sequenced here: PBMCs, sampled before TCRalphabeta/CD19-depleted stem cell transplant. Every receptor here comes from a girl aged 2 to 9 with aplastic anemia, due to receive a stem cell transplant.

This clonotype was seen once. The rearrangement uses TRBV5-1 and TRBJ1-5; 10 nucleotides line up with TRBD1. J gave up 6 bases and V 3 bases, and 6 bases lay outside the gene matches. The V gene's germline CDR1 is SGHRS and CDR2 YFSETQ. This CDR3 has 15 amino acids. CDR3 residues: CASSSGQGEGQPQHF. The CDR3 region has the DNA TGCGCCAGCAGCTCTGGACAGGGGGAAGGTCAGCCCCAGCATTTT.

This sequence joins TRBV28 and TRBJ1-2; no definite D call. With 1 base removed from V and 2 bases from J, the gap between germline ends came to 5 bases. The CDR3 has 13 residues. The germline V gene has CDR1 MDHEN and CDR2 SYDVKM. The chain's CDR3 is CASSLLQNYGYTF. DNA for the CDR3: TGTGCCAGCAGTTTATTACAGAACTATGGCTACACCTTC.

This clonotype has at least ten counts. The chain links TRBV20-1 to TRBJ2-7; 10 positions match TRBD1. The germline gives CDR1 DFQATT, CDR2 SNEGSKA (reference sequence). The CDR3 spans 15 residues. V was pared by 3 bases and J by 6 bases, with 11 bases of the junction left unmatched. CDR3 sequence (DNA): TGCAGTGCTAGTAAAGGGACAGGGGAGTGGCTCGAGCAGTACTTC. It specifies CSASKGTGEWLEQYF.

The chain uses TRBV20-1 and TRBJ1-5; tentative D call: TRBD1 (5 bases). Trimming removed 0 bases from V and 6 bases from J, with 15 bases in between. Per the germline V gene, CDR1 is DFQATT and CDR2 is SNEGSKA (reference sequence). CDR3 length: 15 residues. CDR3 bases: TGCAGTGCTAGAGAACTGAGCAGGGATAGTCAGCCCCAGCATTTT. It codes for CSARELSRDSQPQHF.

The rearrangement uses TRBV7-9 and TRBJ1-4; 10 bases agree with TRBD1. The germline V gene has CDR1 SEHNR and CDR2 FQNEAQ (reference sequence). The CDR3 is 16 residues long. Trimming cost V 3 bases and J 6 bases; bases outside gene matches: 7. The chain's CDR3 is CASSFNRGQGDEKLFF. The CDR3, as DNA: TGTGCCAGCAGCTTTAACCGCGGACAGGGGGATGAAAAACTGTTTTTT.

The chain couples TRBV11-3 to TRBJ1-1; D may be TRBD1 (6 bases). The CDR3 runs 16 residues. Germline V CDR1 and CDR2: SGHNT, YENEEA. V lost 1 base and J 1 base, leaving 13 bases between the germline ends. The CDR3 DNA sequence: TGTGCCAGCAGCTTAGGCTCAGGGGCCGAGAACACTGAAGCTTTCTTT. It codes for CASSLGSGAENTEAFF.

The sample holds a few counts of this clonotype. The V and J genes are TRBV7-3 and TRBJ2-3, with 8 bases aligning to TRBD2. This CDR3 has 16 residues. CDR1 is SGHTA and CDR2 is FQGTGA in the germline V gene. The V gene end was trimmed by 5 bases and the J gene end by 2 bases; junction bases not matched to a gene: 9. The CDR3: CASSPQGGRITDTQYF. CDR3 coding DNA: TGTGCCAGCAGCCCCCAGGGCGGGAGGATCACAGATACGCAGTATTTT.

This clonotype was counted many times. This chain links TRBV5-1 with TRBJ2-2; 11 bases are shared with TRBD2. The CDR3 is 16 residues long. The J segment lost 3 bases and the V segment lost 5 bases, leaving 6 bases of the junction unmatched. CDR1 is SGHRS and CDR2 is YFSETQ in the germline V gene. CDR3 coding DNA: TGCGCCAGCAGAGCACTAGCGGGAGAGGACACCGGGGAGCTGTTTTTT. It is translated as CASRALAGEDTGELFF. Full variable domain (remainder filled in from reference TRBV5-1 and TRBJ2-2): KAGVTQTPRYLIKTRGQQVTLSCSPISGHRSVSWYQQTPGQGLQFLFEYFSETQRNKGNFPGRFSGRQFSNSRSEMNVSTLELGDSALYLCASRALAGEDTGELFFGEGSRLTVL.

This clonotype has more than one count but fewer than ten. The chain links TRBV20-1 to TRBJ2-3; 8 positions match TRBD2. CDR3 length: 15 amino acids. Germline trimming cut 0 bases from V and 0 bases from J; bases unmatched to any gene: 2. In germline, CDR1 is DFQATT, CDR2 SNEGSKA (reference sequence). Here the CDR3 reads CSARDSGKSTDTQYF. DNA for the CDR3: TGCAGTGCTAGAGATAGCGGGAAGAGCACAGATACGCAGTATTTT.

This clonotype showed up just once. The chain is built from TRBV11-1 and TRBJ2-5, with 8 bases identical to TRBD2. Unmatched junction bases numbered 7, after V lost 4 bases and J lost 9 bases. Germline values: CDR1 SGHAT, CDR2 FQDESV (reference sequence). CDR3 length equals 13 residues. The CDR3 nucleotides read TGTGCCAGCAGCTCGGACACGCGGGGGGCCCAGTACTTC. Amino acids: CASSSDTRGAQYF.

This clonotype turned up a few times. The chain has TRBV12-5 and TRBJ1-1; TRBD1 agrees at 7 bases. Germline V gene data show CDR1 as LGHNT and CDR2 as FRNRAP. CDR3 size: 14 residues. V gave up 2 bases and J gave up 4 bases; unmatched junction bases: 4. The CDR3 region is CASGLRTGGTEAFF. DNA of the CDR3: TGTGCTAGTGGTTTGAGGACAGGCGGCACTGAAGCTTTCTTT.

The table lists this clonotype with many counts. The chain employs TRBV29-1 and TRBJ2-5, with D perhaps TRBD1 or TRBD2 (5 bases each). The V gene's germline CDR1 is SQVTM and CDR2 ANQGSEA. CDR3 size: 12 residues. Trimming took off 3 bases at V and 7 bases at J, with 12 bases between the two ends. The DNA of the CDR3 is TGCAGCGTTGAGGGGACGCCGGGGACCCAGTACTTC. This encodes CSVEGTPGTQYF.

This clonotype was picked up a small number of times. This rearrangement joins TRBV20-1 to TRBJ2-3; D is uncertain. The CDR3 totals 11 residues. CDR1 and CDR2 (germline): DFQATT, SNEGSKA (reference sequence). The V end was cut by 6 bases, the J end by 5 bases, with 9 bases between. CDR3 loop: CSAAPRDTQYF. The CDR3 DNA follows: TGCAGTGCGGCCCCTAGAGATACGCAGTATTTT.

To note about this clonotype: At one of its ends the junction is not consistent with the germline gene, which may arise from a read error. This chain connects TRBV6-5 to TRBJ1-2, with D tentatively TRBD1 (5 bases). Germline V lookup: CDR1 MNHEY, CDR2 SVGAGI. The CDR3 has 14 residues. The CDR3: CASSYYGGNSGYTF. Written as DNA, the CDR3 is TGTGCCAGCAGTTACTACGGGGGGAACTCTGGCTACACCTTC.